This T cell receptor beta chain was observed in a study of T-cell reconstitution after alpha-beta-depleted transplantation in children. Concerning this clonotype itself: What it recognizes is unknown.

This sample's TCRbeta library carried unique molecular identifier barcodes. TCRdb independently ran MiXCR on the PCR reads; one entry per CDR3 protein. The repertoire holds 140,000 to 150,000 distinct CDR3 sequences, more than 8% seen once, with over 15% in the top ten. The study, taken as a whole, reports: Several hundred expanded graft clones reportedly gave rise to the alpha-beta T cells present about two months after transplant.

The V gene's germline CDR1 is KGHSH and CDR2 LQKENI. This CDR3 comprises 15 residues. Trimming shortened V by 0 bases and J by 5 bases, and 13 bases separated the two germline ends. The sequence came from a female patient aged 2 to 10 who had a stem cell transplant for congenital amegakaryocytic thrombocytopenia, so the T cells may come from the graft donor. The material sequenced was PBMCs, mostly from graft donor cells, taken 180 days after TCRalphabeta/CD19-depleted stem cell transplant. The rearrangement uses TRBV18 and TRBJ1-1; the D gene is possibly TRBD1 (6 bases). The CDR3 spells CASSPPGGLSTEAFF. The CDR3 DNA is TGTGCCAGCTCACCACCGGGGGGGCTGAGTACTGAAGCTTTCTTT.